The 27 T cell receptor beta chains below all came from one sample that was sequenced in a study of shared clonotypes between healthy human individuals. Clones were read by immunoSEQ multiplex PCR, and TCRdb kept only the in-frame ones, dropping some. This table holds about 2 million clones, 85% to 95% found once. The sample comprised naive CD4+ T cells sorted from blood. Subset indicated: CD45RA+ positively selected. All receptors come from a man between 18 and 29 years old in good health.

This clone has ten or more counts. The V call is TRBV18, the J call TRBJ2-1; D might be TRBD1 or TRBD2, each matching 5 bases. CDR3 size: 12 residues. V lost 5 bases, J lost 7 bases, and 9 bases lay in between. CDR1 and CDR2 (germline): KGHSH, LQKENI. DNA for the CDR3: TGTGCCAGCTCAGGGACGGAGAATGAGCAGTTCTTC. It specifies CASSGTENEQFF.

The chain combines TRBV4-2 with TRBJ1-6; D is undetermined. V was trimmed by 1 base and J by 8 bases, leaving 6 bases between them. CDR3 length equals 13 residues. CDR1 and CDR2 from the germline V gene are LGHNA and YNFKEQ. For the CDR3, the DNA is TGTGCCAGCAGCCAAGGATGGGATTCACCCCTCCACTTT. Translating it yields CASSQGWDSPLHF.

Concerning this clone itself: The identical CDR3 is also encoded by other nucleotide sequences in the sample. The rearrangement uses TRBV10-3 and TRBJ1-1; possibly TRBD1 for D (5 bases). Trimming removed 0 bases at V and 0 bases at J, with 8 bases between. Germline CDR1 is ENHRY and CDR2 is SYGVKD. CDR3 size: 15 residues. CDR3: CAISESRGMNTEAFF. The CDR3 DNA reads as TGTGCCATCAGTGAGTCGCGGGGCATGAACACTGAAGCTTTCTTT.

This clone was counted once. The rearrangement uses TRBV28 and TRBJ2-3, with a tentative D call TRBD2 (5 bases). Germline values: CDR1 MDHEN, CDR2 SYDVKM. The CDR3 length is 16 residues. With 4 bases removed from V and 1 base from J, the gap between germline ends came to 15 bases. CDR3 sequence: CASSSLGGLRTDTQYF. The CDR3 region has the DNA TGTGCCAGCAGTTCCTTAGGAGGCTTGCGCACAGATACGCAGTATTTT. Full variable domain (outside the CDR3, taken from reference TRBV28 and TRBJ2-3): DVKVTQSSRYLVKRTGEKVFLECVQDMDHENMFWYRQDPGLGLRLIYFSYDVKMKEKGDIPEGYSVSREKKERFSLILESASTNQTSMYLCASSSLGGLRTDTQYFGPGTRLTVL.

The chain links TRBV18 to TRBJ1-5, with a tentative D call TRBD1 (5 bases). The germline CDR1 and CDR2 sequences are KGHSH and LQKENI. CDR3 length equals 15 residues. Trimming removed 3 bases at V and 4 bases at J, with 13 bases between. CDR3 nucleotides: TGTGCCAGCTCACCTGGGGGAGCTTTGAATCAGCCCCAGCATTTT. Protein product: CASSPGGALNQPQHF.

The chain joins TRBV4-1 to TRBJ1-6; D is perhaps TRBD1 (6 bases). Trimming stripped 0 bases from V and 3 bases from J, with 9 bases between. From germline, CDR1 is MGHRA and CDR2 YSYEKL. The CDR3 has 16 residues. CDR3 region: CASSQEGGIYNSPLHF. Written as DNA, the CDR3 is TGCGCCAGCAGCCAAGAAGGGGGGATCTATAATTCACCCCTCCACTTT.

V is TRBV30 and J is TRBJ1-2, with D perhaps matching TRBD1 (5 bases). Germline CDR1 and CDR2: GTSNPN and SVGIG (reference sequence). The CDR3 contains 12 residues. V was cut by 4 bases and J by 8 bases, with 14 bases left in between. The CDR3 spells CAWTGSGQGYTF. The CDR3 region has the DNA TGTGCCTGGACGGGATCCGGACAAGGCTACACCTTC. Together with reference TRBV30 and TRBJ1-2, the CDR3 gives the full variable domain: SQTIHQWPATLVQPVGSPLSLECTVEGTSNPNLYWYRQAAGRGLQLLFYSVGIGQISSEVPQNLSASRPQDRQFILSSKKLLLSDSGFYLCAWTGSGQGYTFGSGTRLTVV.

This chain links TRBV27 with TRBJ1-1; tentative D call: TRBD1 (6 bases). In germline, CDR1 is MNHEY, CDR2 SMNVEV (reference sequence). V gave up 6 bases and J gave up 1 base, with 12 bases separating them. The CDR3 extends over 14 amino acids. Here the CDR3 reads CASRYRASNTEAFF. For the CDR3, the DNA is TGTGCCAGCAGGTACAGGGCGTCGAACACTGAAGCTTTCTTT.

This sequence joins TRBV12-5 and TRBJ2-1; 13 nucleotides align to TRBD2. V shed 5 bases and J 15 bases; nucleotides not matched to a gene: 10. Germline CDR1 reads LGHNT; CDR2 reads FRNRAP. The length of the CDR3 is 14 residues. The CDR3 reads CASGLTGLAGKRFF. The CDR3 bases are TGTGCTAGTGGTCTAACGGGACTAGCGGGGAAGAGGTTCTTC. The entire variable domain, with the rest obtained from reference TRBV12-5 and TRBJ2-1, is as follows: DARVTQTPRHKVTEMGQEVTMRCQPILGHNTVFWYRQTMMQGLELLAYFRNRAPLDDSGMPKDRFSAEMPDATLATLKIQPSEPRDSAVYFCASGLTGLAGKRFFGPGTRLTVL.

V and J are TRBV30 and TRBJ1-1, with no clear D. This CDR3 contains 12 residues. The V and J ends lost 4 bases and 0 bases respectively, with 6 bases between them. The germline gives CDR1 GTSNPN, CDR2 SVGIG (reference sequence). The CDR3 sequence is CAWTHMNTEAFF. Written as DNA, the CDR3 is TGTGCCTGGACCCATATGAACACTGAAGCTTTCTTT.

The gene calls are TRBV5-1 and TRBJ1-2; D is ambiguous. V gave up 0 bases and J gave up 0 bases, with 9 bases separating them. CDR1 SGHRS and CDR2 YFSETQ come from the germline V gene. This CDR3 is built from 15 residues. The CDR3 is CASSLEVTSNYGYTF. DNA of the CDR3: TGCGCCAGCAGCTTGGAAGTCACGTCTAACTATGGCTACACCTTC. The entire variable domain, with the rest obtained from reference TRBV5-1 and TRBJ1-2, is as follows: KAGVTQTPRYLIKTRGQQVTLSCSPISGHRSVSWYQQTPGQGLQFLFEYFSETQRNKGNFPGRFSGRQFSNSRSEMNVSTLELGDSALYLCASSLEVTSNYGYTFGSGTRLTVV.

As DNA, the CDR3 is TGTGCCAGCAGCTTAGCCGGACAGCACAATGAGCAGTTCTTC. Protein product: CASSLAGQHNEQFF. The chain employs TRBV11-3 and TRBJ2-1, with D possibly being TRBD1 (6 bases). In germline, CDR1 is SGHNT, CDR2 YENEEA. The CDR3 contains 14 residues. V was trimmed by 1 base and J by 5 bases, leaving 9 bases between them.

The chain has TRBV4-1 and TRBJ2-1; 8 bases match TRBD1. Unmatched junction bases numbered 10, after V lost 3 bases and J lost 15 bases. The germline CDR1 and CDR2 sequences are MGHRA and YSYEKL. The CDR3 has 13 residues. CDR3 coding DNA: TGCGCCAGCAGCCAGAGAATAGGACAGGGCCTGTTCTTC. Translating it yields CASSQRIGQGLFF.

This clone turned up a few times. The chain joins TRBV5-1 to TRBJ1-2; the D gene is possibly TRBD1 (6 bases). Trimming cost V 1 base and J 4 bases, with 11 bases left between them. CDR3 size: 14 residues. Germline values: CDR1 SGHRS, CDR2 YFSETQ. The CDR3 protein is CASSLPGQPYGYTF. The CDR3 region has the DNA TGCGCCAGCAGCTTGCCCGGACAGCCCTATGGCTACACCTTC.

The chain employs TRBV27 and TRBJ1-6; possibly TRBD1 for D (5 bases). Trimming removed 6 bases from V and 10 bases from J, with 13 bases in between. CDR1 MNHEY and CDR2 SMNVEV come from the germline V gene (reference sequence). This CDR3 spans 13 amino acids. In nucleotides, the CDR3 is TGTGCCAGCAGAGGGCAGGGCGACTCACCCCTCCACTTT. It yields the protein CASRGQGDSPLHF.

The chain employs TRBV5-1 and TRBJ2-7, with TRBD1 matching 10 bases. CDR3 length: 16 residues. J was trimmed by 4 bases and V by 1 base; bases with no gene match: 8. Germline loops: CDR1 SGHRS, CDR2 YFSETQ. CDR3 protein: CASSLTFRQGAYEQYF. As DNA, the CDR3 is TGCGCCAGCAGCTTGACCTTTCGACAGGGGGCTTACGAGCAGTACTTC.

This clone was found a few times. This chain joins TRBV9 and TRBJ1-2; TRBD1 matches at 7 bases. The CDR3 sequence is 16 residues long. CDR1 and CDR2 from the germline V gene are SGDLS and YYNGEE. V was clipped by 3 bases and J by 0 bases; unmatched bases: 8. DNA for the CDR3: TGTGCCAGCAGCGGCAGGACAGGAGACTCTAACTATGGCTACACCTTC. Translated: CASSGRTGDSNYGYTF.

On this clone: The germline gene is not matched at one end of the junction; a read error may be the cause. The chain carries TRBV29-1 and TRBJ2-7; D uncertain. CDR1 and CDR2 from the germline V gene are SQVTM and ANQGSEA. The CDR3 spans 8 residues. The CDR3: CSVDNRFF. The CDR3 DNA sequence: TGCAGCGTTGATAACAGATTCTTC.

The V gene is TRBV30, the J gene TRBJ1-5; D gene ambiguous. Trimming cost V 4 bases and J 3 bases, with 7 bases left between them. The CDR3 sequence is 12 residues long. Per the germline V gene, CDR1 is GTSNPN and CDR2 is SVGIG (reference sequence). The CDR3 spells CAWNQDNQPQHF. CDR3 nucleotide sequence: TGTGCCTGGAACCAGGACAATCAGCCCCAGCATTTT.

V is TRBV7-9 and J is TRBJ2-2, with 12 bases identical to TRBD1. CDR3 size: 15 residues. Trimming took 5 bases from V and 7 from J; bases not matched to a gene: 5. Germline V gene data show CDR1 as SEHNR and CDR2 as FQNEAQ (reference sequence). The CDR3 is CASSPRDRGRGELFF. DNA for the CDR3: TGTGCCAGCAGCCCCCGGGACAGGGGGCGCGGGGAGCTGTTTTTT.

This clone came up a few times. The V call is TRBV10-3, the J call TRBJ2-5; D ambiguous. The J call may not be correct, given that the DNA end is closer to TRBJ2-7. The CDR3 runs 12 residues. Germline values: CDR1 ENHRY, CDR2 SYGVKD. Written as DNA, the CDR3 is TGTGCCATGTCCCAAATGGGCGGCGAGCAGTACTTC. Its translation is CAMSQMGGEQYF.

This sequence joins TRBV7-6 and TRBJ2-7, with a possible D match to TRBD1 (5 bases). CDR3 length equals 18 residues. Germline V gives CDR1 SGHVS, CDR2 FNYEAQ. V was trimmed by 5 bases and J by 2 bases, leaving 25 bases between them. CDR3 sequence: CASSPRGFVEALAYEQYF. The CDR3 region has the DNA TGTGCCAGCAGCCCTAGGGGTTTTGTGGAAGCTTTGGCCTACGAGCAGTACTTC.

The chain employs TRBV7-2 and TRBJ2-2; D call uncertain. The ends were cut back, 4 bases at V and 5 bases at J, with 8 bases in the middle. Germline V gene lookup returns CDR1 SGHTA and CDR2 FQGNSA. This CDR3 has 13 amino acids. Written as DNA, the CDR3 is TGTGCCAGCAGCTCCCGACTTACCGGGGAGCTGTTTTTT. Translated, it gives CASSSRLTGELFF. Full variable domain (rest looked up from reference TRBV7-2 and TRBJ2-2): GAGVSQSPSNKVTEKGKDVELRCDPISGHTALYWYRQSLGQGLEFLIYFQGNSAPDKSGLPSDRFSAERTGGSVSTLTIQRTQQEDSAVYLCASSSRLTGELFFGEGSRLTVL.

This chain connects TRBV4-3 to TRBJ2-2; maybe TRBD2 (6 bases). Germline V gene lookup returns CDR1 LGHNA and CDR2 YSLEER. The CDR3 consists of 15 residues. V was cut by 8 bases and J by 1 base, with 14 bases left in between. CDR3 residues: CASSEGRKNTGELFF. The CDR3 DNA reads TGCGCCAGCTCGGAGGGCAGGAAGAACACCGGGGAGCTGTTTTTT.

V gene TRBV6-5 combines with J gene TRBJ1-5, with 8 bases lining up with TRBD1. Losses at the gene ends were 0 bases for V and 7 bases for J; bases not matched to a gene: 8. Germline V CDR1 and CDR2: MNHEY, SVGAGI. This CDR3 region has 16 residues. DNA for the CDR3: TGTGCCAGCAGTTACTCGGACAGGGAAAGGGGCCAGCCCCAGCATTTT. Translated: CASSYSDRERGQPQHF.

The chain links TRBV21-1 to TRBJ1-5. TRBV21-1 counts as a pseudogene. The CDR3 has 11 residues. The CDR3 nucleotides are TGTGCCAGCCCACCTGGGCAGCCCCAGCATTTT. The encoded protein is CASPPGQPQHF.

The CDR3 DNA is TGTGCCAGCAGCGTATTAGACAGGGAGGTGAGTGAAGCTTTCTTT. It codes for CASSVLDREVSEAFF. The genes are TRBV9 and TRBJ1-1, with 7 nucleotides matching TRBD1. V lost 1 base, J lost 7 bases, and 10 bases stayed unmatched. Germline assignment: CDR1 SGDLS and CDR2 YYNGEE. The CDR3 is 15 amino acids.